Following are 2 T cell receptor beta chains from one sample sequenced in a study of response to subunit inactivated influenza vaccine. TCRdb reprocessed the RT-PCR reads via MiXCR and lists one record per CDR3 protein. The sample lists about 300,000 distinct CDR3 sequences; about 20% were seen once. Sequences were derived from PBMCs from blood, sampled about 19 months after vaccination. The receptor source for this set is a man aged 50-75 years who received an inactivated influenza vaccine.

V and J are TRBV4-3 and TRBJ2-1; D possibly corresponds to TRBD2 (6 bases). V lost 0 bases, J lost 0 bases, and 12 bases lay in between. CDR1 and CDR2 (germline): LGHNA, YSLEER. The CDR3 is 17 residues long. CDR3 DNA: TGCGCCAGCAGCCAAGAGGAGGGCCCTAGCTCCTACAATGAGCAGTTCTTC. Amino acid sequence: CASSQEEGPSSYNEQFF.

This rearrangement joins TRBV19 to TRBJ2-1; D is ambiguous. CDR1 LNHDA and CDR2 SQIVND come from the germline V gene (reference sequence). There are 11 residues in the CDR3. Trimming left V 2 bases short and J 7 bases short, with 3 bases between. CDR3 bases: TGTGCCAGTAGTATATTGAATGAGCAGTTCTTC. Encoded protein: CASSILNEQFF.